This entry describes one T cell receptor (beta chain). No antigen is known for it. The data stem from a study of cytomegalovirus exposure and HLA in healthy donors. Broader study findings: DRB1 showed the most TCR associations and HLA-C the fewest in a later analysis, as rates varied by HLA locus.

The study ran its PCR with 60 Vbeta and 13 Jbeta primers. Clones were read by immunoSEQ multiplex PCR, and TCRdb kept only the in-frame ones, dropping some. The table records some 150,000 clones, around 88% of them present only once. Trimming cost V 8 bases and J 5 bases; bases outside gene matches: 7. CDR1 and CDR2 from the germline V gene are MNHEY and SMNVEV (reference sequence). This CDR3 spans 15 amino acids. Sequencing used PBMCs. The TCR was taken from a woman under 40 in good health and CMV-seronegative. The chain recombines TRBV27 with TRBJ2-2; 11 positions agree with TRBD1. The CDR3 loop reads CASRRTGGRTGELFF. As DNA, the CDR3 is TGTGCCAGCCGTCGGACAGGGGGCCGGACCGGGGAGCTGTTTTTT.